These T cell receptor beta chains were read from a single sample in a study of cytomegalovirus exposure and HLA in healthy donors. Sequencing used immunoSEQ multiplex PCR; TCRdb keeps in-frame clones, though not all of them. This table holds tens of thousands of clones, 7.5% to 8.5% found once. The sample taken for sequencing was PBMCs. Receptors were obtained from a man aged 45-65 years in good health and CMV-seronegative. Both conserved end residues are part of each CDR3. A D gene is named only where the DNA matches it firmly. Some rows have no size entry. The others give once, few or many, or a class for an expanded clone.

V	length	D	size	J	DNA	CDR3
TRBV5-6	17	TRBD1	few	TRBJ2-2	TGTGCCAGCAGCGACTTCAGACAGGGGTGGAGAAACGGGGAGCTGTTTTTT	CASSDFRQGWRNGELFF
TRBV6-6	14	.	.	TRBJ1-3	TGTGCCAGCAGTCCAAGACAGGTTGGAAACACCATATATTTT	CASSPRQVGNTIYF
TRBV15	15	.	.	TRBJ1-5	TGTGCCACCAGCAGAGATCAGTCTTACAATCAGCCCCAGCATTTT	CATSRDQSYNQPQHF
TRBV5-1	16	TRBD1	.	TRBJ1-4	TGCGCCAGCAGCTTGGGCCTTGGACAGGGTCAGGAAAAACTGTTTTTT	CASSLGLGQGQEKLFF
TRBV11-2	17	TRBD2	few	TRBJ2-4	TGTGCCAGCAGCCCTGCGGGGGGGGGATTAGCCAAAAACATTCAGTACTTC	CASSPAGGGLAKNIQYF
TRBV6-6	16	.	few	TRBJ2-3	TGTGCCAGCAGTTACCAGCCAGCGAGTAACACAGATACGCAGTATTTT	CASSYQPASNTDTQYF
TRBV7-9	17	TRBD2	few	TRBJ2-1	TGTGCCAGCAGCTTACCGACCGGGACTAGCTCTAAATATGAGCAGTTCTTC	CASSLPTGTSSKYEQFF
TRBV30	14	.	few	TRBJ1-4	TGTGCCTGGAGTCGTGGGGGGGTGGGTGAAAAACTGTTTTTT	CAWSRGGVGEKLFF
TRBV5-1	17	TRBD1	.	TRBJ1-1	TGCGCCAGCAGCTTGGCGAGTTCGGTGCAGGGGGGCACTGAAGCTTTCTTT	CASSLASSVQGGTEAFF
TRBV19	14	TRBD2	.	TRBJ2-7	TGTGCCAGTAGTGGAAGGGGGCTAGCGGGGGGCCTGTACTTC	CASSGRGLAGGLYF
TRBV27	15	.	.	TRBJ2-7	TGTGCCAGCAGTTTAACAGGACAACCCTCCTACGAGCAGTACTTC	CASSLTGQPSYEQYF
TRBV28	14	TRBD1	few	TRBJ1-2	TGTGCCAGCAGTAGGACAGGGGGCTTTTTTGGCTACACCTTC	CASSRTGGFFGYTF
TRBV6-6	15	.	.	TRBJ2-1	TGTGCCAGCAGTTCCCGGGACATAGGGAACAGTGAGCAGTTCTTC	CASSSRDIGNSEQFF
TRBV5-1	18	TRBD1	few	TRBJ2-1	TGCGCCAGCAGCTACCCTACCCCTACAGGGGGCTCCTACAATGAGCAGTTCTTC	CASSYPTPTGGSYNEQFF
TRBV28	13	.	.	TRBJ1-2	TGTGCCAGCAGTATCCTCCAGGGTCGCGGCTACACCTTC	CASSILQGRGYTF
TRBV10-2	15	TRBD1	.	TRBJ1-1	TGCGCCAGCAGGGACACTGGACAGGGAGATACTGAAGCTTTCTTT	CASRDTGQGDTEAFF
TRBV30	13	TRBD2	few	TRBJ2-7	TGTGCCTTGACTAGCGGGAGCTCCTACGAGCAGTACTTC	CALTSGSSYEQYF
TRBV5-4	15	.	.	TRBJ1-2	TGTGCCAGCAGCTCCCCAAATGACAGGCTGTATGGCTACACCTTC	CASSSPNDRLYGYTF
TRBV5-4	17	TRBD2	.	TRBJ2-7	TGTGCCAGCAGCTCGCCCGGGACTAGCGGGGGGCCTGGAGAGCAGTACTTC	CASSSPGTSGGPGEQYF
TRBV6-5	15	.	medium-sized	TRBJ2-2	TGTGCCAGCAGTTACTTCGGGACGAACACCGGGGAGCTGTTTTTT	CASSYFGTNTGELFF